What follows describes a single T cell receptor beta chain. This clone's antigen is unknown. No much larger clone exists at a distance of one base, and base qualities are not known. The sample originates from a study of blood T cell repertoires in COVID-19 (dated by TCRdb to the early 2020s). About the investigation overall: The collaborator samples originated in the United States, Italy and Spain and spanned the acute and convalescent phases of COVID-19. The prospective study material was composed of cDNA or gDNA derived from T cells, B-cell-depleted T cells, or PBMCs. Subjects who had been exposed to COVID-19, were actively infected with it, or had recovered from it provided the deeply sampled blood TCRbeta repertoires that made up the dataset. The repertoires were released in a freely available public database meant as a resource for research on the immune response to SARS-CoV-2. Samples came from the ongoing ImmuneRACE study (first 160 participants) plus 1,254 subjects from 6 global collaborators. Sample metadata almost always included a de-identified subject ID, COVID-19 status, age in years and sex. Where HLA class I and class II types were available, the types were taken from metadata supplied by the sample provider, not from assay-based typing. Findings and caveats that apply to the study as a whole: Clinical and demographic metadata were provided uncurated, with the amount varying by source and participant.

TCRbeta CDR3 regions were amplified from genomic DNA by means of the immunoSEQ Assay, a bias-controlled multiplex PCR. On the study's bioinformatics: Within the assay, amplification of reference gene primers was used to estimate how many nucleated cells each sample contained. To quantify the absolute abundance of each unique TCRbeta CDR3 rearrangement, sequence reads were collapsed and filtered. For each sample, productive Simpson clonality was calculated as the square root of Simpson's diversity index over productive rearrangements. This immuneACCESS table, as held by TCRdb, lists in-frame sequences with V and J called but not all clones. Of the missing ones, under half trace to an unresolved V gene in checked studies; the others have no known cause. The V and J calls and clone size are taken from that table; D and trimming were inferred from the DNA. The sample records about 180,000 clones, around 77% of which are singletons. 6.5% of the sample comes from the top ten.

Trimmed from V: 8 bases; trimmed from J: 5 bases; junction bases lacking a gene match: 13. The CDR3, from cysteine to phenylalanine, totals 15 residues. Here the CDR3 DNA is all that survives: 45 bases in frame from base 1. CDR1 and CDR2, looked up from the germline V gene (reference sequence), are LNHDA and SQIVND. Collaborating institutions collected whole blood in K2EDTA tubes following their own protocols. Collaborator samples were shipped for TCRbeta analysis as frozen whole blood, isolated PBMCs, or DNA extracted from either sample type. The sample consisted of peripheral blood. The source is a man aged 70 or older with active or convalescent COVID-19. Recombination joined TRBV19 with TRBJ1-2, with 8 central nucleotides matching TRBD1. The CDR3 is CASETTRTGLYGYTF. The nucleotide sequence reads as follows: TGTGCCAGTGAGACGACAAGGACAGGGCTGTATGGCTACACCTTC.